This T cell receptor (beta chain) was identified during a study of shared clonotypes between healthy human individuals. Using immunoSEQ multiplex PCR, the repertoire was profiled, and TCRdb retains in-frame clones only, with some absent. This sample has roughly 2.1 million clones, with 85% to 95% found just once. CD45RO-negative cells were positively selected for CCR7, leaving out terminally differentiated effector memory CD45RA+ cells. In this sample, this clone turned up a few times. The germline V and J ends were trimmed by 0 bases and 5 bases, with 9 bases remaining between them. Germline V gene sequence: CDR1 SGDLS, CDR2 YYNGEE. The CDR3 has 14 amino acids.

Sequencing was done on a sample of naive CD8+ T cells from PBMCs. The chain uses TRBV9 and TRBJ2-1; D might be TRBD1 (5 bases). The receptor was isolated from a man aged 18 to 30 in good health. Some clones in this sample may be carry-over from other donors' samples. Here the CDR3 DNA reads TGTGCCAGCAGCGTAGCCGACAGTCACAATGAGCAGTTCTTC. The encoded protein is CASSVADSHNEQFF.